Many counts were recorded for the clone carrying this TCR beta chain. What it binds is unknown. TCRdb processed the reads anew with MiXCR; each CDR3 protein has one entry. The sample yields about 310,000 distinct CDR3 sequences, 20% to 30% seen once. The source of the sample is a study of T cell repertoires in cytomegalovirus infection. Study-wide background: The authors used CMV epitopes that were HLA-C-restricted (recently identified) and HLA-B-restricted (well studied). Both CMV infection and a matching HLA type were indicated by public TCR beta signatures. Study observations and caveats: Of the TCR beta families, the public ones yielded a cumulative frequency that identified carriers of CMV plus the relevant HLA. CMV-specific TCR beta clonotypes restricted by HLA-C dominated the ex vivo response.

This sample comprised cultured PBMCs, obtained from culture after CMV antigen stimulation. The clonotype was recovered from a human donor in good health (CMV status not recorded). Some clones in this sample may be carry-over from other donors' samples.

The CDR3 sequence is CASSFTQLRNEQFF. Here the CDR3 DNA reads TGTGCCAGCAGCTTTACCCAGCTGCGGAATGAGCAGTTCTTC. The rearrangement uses TRBV7-2 and TRBJ2-1; D is ambiguous. The germline V gene has CDR1 SGHTA and CDR2 FQGNSA. The germline V and J ends were trimmed by 3 bases and 7 bases, with 13 bases remaining between them. There are 14 residues in the CDR3.